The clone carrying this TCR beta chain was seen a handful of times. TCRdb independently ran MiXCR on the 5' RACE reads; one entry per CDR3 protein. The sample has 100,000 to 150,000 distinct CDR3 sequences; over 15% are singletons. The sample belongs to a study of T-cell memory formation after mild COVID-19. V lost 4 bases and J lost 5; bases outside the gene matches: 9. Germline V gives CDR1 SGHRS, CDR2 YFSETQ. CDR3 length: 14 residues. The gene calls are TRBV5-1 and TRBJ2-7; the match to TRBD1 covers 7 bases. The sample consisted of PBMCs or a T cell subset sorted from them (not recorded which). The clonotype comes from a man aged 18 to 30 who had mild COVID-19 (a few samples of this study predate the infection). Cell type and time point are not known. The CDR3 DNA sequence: TGCGCCAGCAGCCTACGGGACAGAGAAAACGAGCAGTACTTC. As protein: CASSLRDRENEQYF.